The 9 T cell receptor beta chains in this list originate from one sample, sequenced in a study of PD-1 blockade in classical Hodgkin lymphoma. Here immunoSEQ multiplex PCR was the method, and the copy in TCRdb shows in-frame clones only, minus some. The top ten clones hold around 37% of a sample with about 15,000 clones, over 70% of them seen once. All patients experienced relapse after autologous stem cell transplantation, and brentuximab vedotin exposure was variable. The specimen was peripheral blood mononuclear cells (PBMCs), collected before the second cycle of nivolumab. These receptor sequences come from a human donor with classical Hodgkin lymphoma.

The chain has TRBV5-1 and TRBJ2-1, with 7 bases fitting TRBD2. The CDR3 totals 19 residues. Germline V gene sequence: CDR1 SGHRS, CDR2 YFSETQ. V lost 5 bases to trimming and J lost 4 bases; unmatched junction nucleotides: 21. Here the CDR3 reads CASSPRPGTGGRSYNEQFF. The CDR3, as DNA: TGCGCCAGCAGTCCCCGTCCGGGGACTGGCGGGAGATCTTACAATGAGCAGTTCTTC.

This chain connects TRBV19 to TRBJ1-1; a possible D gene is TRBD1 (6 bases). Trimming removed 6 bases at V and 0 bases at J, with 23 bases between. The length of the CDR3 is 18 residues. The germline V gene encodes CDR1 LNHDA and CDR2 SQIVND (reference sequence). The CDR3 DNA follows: TGTGCCAGTAGCGCACTGGACAGCCGTTTTCATATGAACACTGAAGCTTTCTTT. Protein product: CASSALDSRFHMNTEAFF.

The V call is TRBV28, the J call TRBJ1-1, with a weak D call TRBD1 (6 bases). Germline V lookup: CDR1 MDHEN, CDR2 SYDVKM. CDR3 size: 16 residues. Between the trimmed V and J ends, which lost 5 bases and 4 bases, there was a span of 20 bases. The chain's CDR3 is CASSGYREDLGTEAFF. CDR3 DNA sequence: TGTGCCAGCAGTGGGTACAGGGAGGACCTGGGCACTGAAGCTTTCTTT.

In DNA, the CDR3 is TGTGCCTGGAGCACGGGGATGATTGGCTACACCTTC. It translates to CAWSTGMIGYTF. The chain combines TRBV30 with TRBJ1-2; D ambiguous. This CDR3 has 12 residues. V dropped 3 bases and J dropped 7 bases, with 12 bases sitting between them. Germline CDR1 reads GTSNPN; CDR2 reads SVGIG (reference sequence).

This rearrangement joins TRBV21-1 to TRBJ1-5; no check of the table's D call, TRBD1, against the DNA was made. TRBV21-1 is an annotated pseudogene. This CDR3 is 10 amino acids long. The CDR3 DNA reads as TGTGCCAGCACAGATCAGCCCCAGCATTTT. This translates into CASTDQPQHF.

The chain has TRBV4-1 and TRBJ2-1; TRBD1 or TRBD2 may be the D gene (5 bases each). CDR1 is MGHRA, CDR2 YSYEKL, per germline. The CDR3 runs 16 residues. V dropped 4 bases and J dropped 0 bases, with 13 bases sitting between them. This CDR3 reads CASSRDVSNSYNEQFF. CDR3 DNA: TGCGCCAGCAGCCGGGACGTCTCTAACTCCTACAATGAGCAGTTCTTC.

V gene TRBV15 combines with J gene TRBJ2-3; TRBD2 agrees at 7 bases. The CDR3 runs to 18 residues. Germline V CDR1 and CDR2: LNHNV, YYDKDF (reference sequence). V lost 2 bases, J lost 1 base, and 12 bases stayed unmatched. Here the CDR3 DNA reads TGTGCCACCAGCAGATCCCAGAGACTAGCTCGCGGCACAGATACGCAGTATTTT. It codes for CATSRSQRLARGTDTQYF. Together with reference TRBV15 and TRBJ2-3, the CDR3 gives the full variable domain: DAMVIQNPRYQVTQFGKPVTLSCSQTLNHNVMYWYQQKSSQAPKLLFHYYDKDFNNEADTPDNFQSRRPNTSFCFLDIRSPGLGDTAMYLCATSRSQRLARGTDTQYFGPGTRLTVL.

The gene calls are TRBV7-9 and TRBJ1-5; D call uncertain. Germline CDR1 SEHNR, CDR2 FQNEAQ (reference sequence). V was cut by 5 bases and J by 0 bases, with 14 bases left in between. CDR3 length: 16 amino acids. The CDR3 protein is CASSPLSGSSNQPQHF. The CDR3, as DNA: TGTGCCAGCAGCCCCCTTTCCGGGTCTAGCAATCAGCCCCAGCATTTT.

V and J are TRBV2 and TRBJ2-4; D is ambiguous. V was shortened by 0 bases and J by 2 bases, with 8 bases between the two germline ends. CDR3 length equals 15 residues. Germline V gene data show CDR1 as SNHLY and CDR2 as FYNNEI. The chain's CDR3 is CASSEASVSKNIQYF. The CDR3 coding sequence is TGTGCCAGCAGTGAAGCGTCAGTTTCCAAAAACATTCAGTACTTC.